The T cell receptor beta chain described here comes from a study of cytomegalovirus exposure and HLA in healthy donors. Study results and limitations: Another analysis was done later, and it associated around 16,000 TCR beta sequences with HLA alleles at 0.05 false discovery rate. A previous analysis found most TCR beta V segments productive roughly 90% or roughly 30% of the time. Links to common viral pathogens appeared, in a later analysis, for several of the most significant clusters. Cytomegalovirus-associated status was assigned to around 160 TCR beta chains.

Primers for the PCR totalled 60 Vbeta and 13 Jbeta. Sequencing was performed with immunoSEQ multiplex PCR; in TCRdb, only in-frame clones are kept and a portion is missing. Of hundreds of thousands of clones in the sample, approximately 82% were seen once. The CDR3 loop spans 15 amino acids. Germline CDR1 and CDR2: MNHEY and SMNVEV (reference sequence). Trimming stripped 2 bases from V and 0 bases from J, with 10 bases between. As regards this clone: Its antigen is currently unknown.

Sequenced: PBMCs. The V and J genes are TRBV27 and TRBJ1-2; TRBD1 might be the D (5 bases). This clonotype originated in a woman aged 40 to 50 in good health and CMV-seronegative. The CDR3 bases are TGTGCCAGCAGTTTAACGCAGGGAACTAACTATGGCTACACCTTC. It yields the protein CASSLTQGTNYGYTF.